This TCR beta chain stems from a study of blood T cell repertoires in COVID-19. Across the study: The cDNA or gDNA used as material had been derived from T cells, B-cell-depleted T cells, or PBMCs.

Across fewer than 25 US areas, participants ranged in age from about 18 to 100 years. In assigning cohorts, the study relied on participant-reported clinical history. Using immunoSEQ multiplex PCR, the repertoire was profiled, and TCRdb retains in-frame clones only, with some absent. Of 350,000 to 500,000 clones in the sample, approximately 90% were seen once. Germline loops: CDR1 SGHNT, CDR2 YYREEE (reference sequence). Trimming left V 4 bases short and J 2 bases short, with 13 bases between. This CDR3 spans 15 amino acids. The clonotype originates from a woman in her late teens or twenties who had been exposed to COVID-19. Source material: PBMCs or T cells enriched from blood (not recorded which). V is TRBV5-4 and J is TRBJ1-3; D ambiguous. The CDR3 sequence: CASSNPGSPGNTIYF. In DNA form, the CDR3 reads TGTGCCAGCAGCAACCCCGGGTCGCCTGGAAACACCATATATTTT.